This record concerns one TCR beta chain sequence. As yet, its antigen is unknown. The CDR3 loop spans 15 amino acids. V was shortened by 2 bases and J by 8 bases, with 16 bases between the two germline ends. Germline V gives CDR1 KGHSH, CDR2 LQKENI. A second PCR of 7 to 11 cycles used a sample-barcoded 5' primer and a J-beta primer mix. Each cDNA molecule was tagged by a template-switch adaptor that had 12 random nucleotides. TCRdb ran MiXCR on the 5' RACE reads and lists one entry per CDR3 protein. The table shows roughly 700,000 distinct CDR3 sequences, with 32% occurring only once. The data were obtained in a study of blood T cells in healthy people across ages. Every sample had a minimum of 6 million PBMCs isolated. Broader study findings: Unsorted PBMCs blocked a conclusive comparison of naive and antigen-experienced cells. From one million sequenced T cells, diversity estimates were lower bounds.

The sample comprised blood. The TCR originated in a woman older than 75 in good health. The chain carries TRBV18 and TRBJ2-1; tentatively, D is TRBD1 or TRBD2 (5 bases each). Here the CDR3 DNA reads TGTGCCAGCTCACCAAGAACGGGGTGGGGCGATGAGCAGTTCTTC. This encodes CASSPRTGWGDEQFF.